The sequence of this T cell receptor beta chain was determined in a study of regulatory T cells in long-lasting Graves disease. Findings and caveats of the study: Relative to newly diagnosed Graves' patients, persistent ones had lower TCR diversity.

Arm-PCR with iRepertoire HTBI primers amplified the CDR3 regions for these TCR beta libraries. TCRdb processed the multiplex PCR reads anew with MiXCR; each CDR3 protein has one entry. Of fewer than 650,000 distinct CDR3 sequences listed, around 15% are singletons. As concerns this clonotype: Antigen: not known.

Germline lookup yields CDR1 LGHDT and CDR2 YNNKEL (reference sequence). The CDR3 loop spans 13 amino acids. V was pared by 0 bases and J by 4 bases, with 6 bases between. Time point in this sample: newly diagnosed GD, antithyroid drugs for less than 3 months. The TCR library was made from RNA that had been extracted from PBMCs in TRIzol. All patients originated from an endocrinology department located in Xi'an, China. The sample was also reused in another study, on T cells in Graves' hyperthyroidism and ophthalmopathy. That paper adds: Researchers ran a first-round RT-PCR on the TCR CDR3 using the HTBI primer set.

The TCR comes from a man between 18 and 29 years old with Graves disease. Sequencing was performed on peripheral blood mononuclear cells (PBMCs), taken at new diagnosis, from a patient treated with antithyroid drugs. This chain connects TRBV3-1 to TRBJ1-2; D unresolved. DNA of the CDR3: TGTGCCAGCAGCCAAGATAAAGCCTATGGCTACACCTTC. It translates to CASSQDKAYGYTF.